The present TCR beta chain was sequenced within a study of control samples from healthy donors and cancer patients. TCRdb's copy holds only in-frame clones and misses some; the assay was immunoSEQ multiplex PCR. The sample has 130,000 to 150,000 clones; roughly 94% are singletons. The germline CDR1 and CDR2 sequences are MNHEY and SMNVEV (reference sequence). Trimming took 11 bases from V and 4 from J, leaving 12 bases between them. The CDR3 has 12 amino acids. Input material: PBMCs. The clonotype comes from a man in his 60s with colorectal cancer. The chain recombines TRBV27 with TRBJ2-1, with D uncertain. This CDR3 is CASCDTYNEQFF. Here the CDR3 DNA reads TGTGCCTCCTGCGACACGTACAATGAGCAGTTCTTC.